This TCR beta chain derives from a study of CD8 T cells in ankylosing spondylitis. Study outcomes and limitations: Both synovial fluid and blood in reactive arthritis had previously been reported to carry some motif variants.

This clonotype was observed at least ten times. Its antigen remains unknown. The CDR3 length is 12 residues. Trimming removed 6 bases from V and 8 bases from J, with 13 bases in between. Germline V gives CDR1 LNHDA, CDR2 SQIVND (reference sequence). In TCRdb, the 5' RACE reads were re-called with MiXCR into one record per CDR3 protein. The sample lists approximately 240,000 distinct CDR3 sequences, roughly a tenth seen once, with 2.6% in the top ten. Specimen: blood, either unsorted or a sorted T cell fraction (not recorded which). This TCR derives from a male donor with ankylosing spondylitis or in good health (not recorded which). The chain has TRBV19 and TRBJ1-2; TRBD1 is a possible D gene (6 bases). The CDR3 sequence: CASSRTAGGYTF. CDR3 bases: TGTGCCAGTAGCCGGACAGCGGGCGGCTACACCTTC.